This record concerns one TCR beta chain sequence. The sample is drawn from a study of blood T cell repertoires in COVID-19. Germline lookup yields CDR1 LGHNA and CDR2 YSLEER. The germline V and J ends were trimmed by 3 bases and 7 bases, with 16 bases remaining between them. The CDR3 is 15 residues long. Original handling: Nucleated cell counts were estimated from reference gene primer amplification. Data came from immunoSEQ multiplex PCR; TCRdb stores just in-frame clones and leaves some out. The V and J calls and clone size come from that table; D and trimming were worked out from the DNA. This table holds some 200,000 clones, 82% found once.

The source material was PBMCs or T cells enriched from blood (not recorded which). The rearrangement joins TRBV4-3 to TRBJ2-1; TRBD2 is a possible D gene (6 bases). The sequence was collected from a man aged 35-49 years who had recovered from COVID-19. Here the CDR3 DNA reads TGCGCCAGCAGCCAGATACTAGCCGGGCGGAATGAGCAGTTCTTC. Translating it yields CASSQILAGRNEQFF.